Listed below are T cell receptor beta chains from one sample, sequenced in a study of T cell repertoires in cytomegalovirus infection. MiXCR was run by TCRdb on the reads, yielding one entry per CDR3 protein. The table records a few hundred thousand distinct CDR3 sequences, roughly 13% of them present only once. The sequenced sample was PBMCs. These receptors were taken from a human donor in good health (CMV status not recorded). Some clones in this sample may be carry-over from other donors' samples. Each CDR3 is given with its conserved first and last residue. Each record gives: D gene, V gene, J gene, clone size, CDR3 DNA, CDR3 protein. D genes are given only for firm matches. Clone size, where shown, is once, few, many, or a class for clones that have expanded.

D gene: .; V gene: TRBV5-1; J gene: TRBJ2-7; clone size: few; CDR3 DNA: TGCGCCAGCAGCTGGGGGATTTCCTACGAGCAGTACTTC; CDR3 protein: CASSWGISYEQYF
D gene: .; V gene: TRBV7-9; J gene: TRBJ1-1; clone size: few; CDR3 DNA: TGTGCCAGCAGCTTAGTTCGTCCTGAAGCTTTCTTT; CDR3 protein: CASSLVRPEAFF
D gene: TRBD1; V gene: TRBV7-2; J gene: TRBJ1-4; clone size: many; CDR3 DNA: TGTGCCAGCAGCTTACGAGTCGGGACAGTTAATGAAAAACTGTTTTTT; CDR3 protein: CASSLRVGTVNEKLFF
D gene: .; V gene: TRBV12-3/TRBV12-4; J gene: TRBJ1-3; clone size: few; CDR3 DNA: TGTGCCAGCAGTTTGGGCATTGGAAACACCATATATTTT; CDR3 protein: CASSLGIGNTIYF
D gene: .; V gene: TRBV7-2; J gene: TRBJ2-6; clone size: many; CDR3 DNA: TGTGCCAGCAGCTTAGACGGAGCGGGCGTCCTGACTTTC; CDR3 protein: CASSLDGAGVLTF
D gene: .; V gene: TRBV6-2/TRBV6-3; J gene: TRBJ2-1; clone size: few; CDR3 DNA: TGTGCCAGCAGTCTACCCCGACCAGAGCAGTTCTTC; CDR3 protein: CASSLPRPEQFF
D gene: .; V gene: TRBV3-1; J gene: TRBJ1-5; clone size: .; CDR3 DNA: TGTGCCAGCAGCCAAGATGGCAATCAGCCCCAGCATTTT; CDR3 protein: CASSQDGNQPQHF
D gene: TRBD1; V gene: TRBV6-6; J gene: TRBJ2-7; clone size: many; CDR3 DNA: TGTGCCAGCAGCCTCACAGGGGTCAGCTCCTACGAGCAGTACTTC; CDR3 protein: CASSLTGVSSYEQYF
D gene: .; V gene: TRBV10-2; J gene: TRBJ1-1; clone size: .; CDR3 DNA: TGCGCCAGCAGTGAAGGGAGGTTGAACACTGAAGCTTTCTTT; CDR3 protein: CASSEGRLNTEAFF
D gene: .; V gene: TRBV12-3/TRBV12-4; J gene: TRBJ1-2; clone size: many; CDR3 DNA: TGTGCCAGCAGTGTCCCCGGGGTATATGGCTACACCTTC; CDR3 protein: CASSVPGVYGYTF
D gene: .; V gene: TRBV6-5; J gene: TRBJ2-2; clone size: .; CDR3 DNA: TGTGCCAGCAGTCCTGGGGTTCTCCTTGGGGAGCTGTTTTTT; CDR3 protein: CASSPGVLLGELFF
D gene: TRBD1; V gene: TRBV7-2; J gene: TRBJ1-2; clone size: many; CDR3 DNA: TGTGCCAGCAGCTTGGGACAGAACTATGGCTACACCTTC; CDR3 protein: CASSLGQNYGYTF
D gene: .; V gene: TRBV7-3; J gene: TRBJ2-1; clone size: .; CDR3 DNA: TGTGCCAGCAGCTTAATTCGGGGGTCTGAGCAGTTCTTC; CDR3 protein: CASSLIRGSEQFF
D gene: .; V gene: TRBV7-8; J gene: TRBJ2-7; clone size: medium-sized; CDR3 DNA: TGTGCCAGCAGCTTGTTTAAGGGGCTCTCCTACGAGCAGTACTTC; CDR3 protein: CASSLFKGLSYEQYF
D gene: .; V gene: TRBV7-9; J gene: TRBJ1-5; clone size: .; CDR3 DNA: TGTGCCAGCAGCTCCCAGGGCCACCCACAGCATTTT; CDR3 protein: CASSSQGHPQHF
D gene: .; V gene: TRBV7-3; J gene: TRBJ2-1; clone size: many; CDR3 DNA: TGTGCCAGCAGCCCGGGTAGGAATGAGCAGTTCTTC; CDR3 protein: CASSPGRNEQFF
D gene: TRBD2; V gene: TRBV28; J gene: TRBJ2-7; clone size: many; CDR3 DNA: TGTGCCAGCAGCTCCTCCGGTAGCGGGAGTTCTGGCGAGCAGTACTTC; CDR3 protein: CASSSSGSGSSGEQYF
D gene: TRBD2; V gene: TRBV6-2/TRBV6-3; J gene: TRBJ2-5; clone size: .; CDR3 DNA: TGTGCCAGCAGTTACGTGACTAGCGGGTTTCCCCACTTC; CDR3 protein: CASSYVTSGFPHF
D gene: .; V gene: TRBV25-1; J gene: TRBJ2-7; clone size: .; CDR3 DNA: TGTGCCAGCAGTTCGGCCAACCACGAGCAGTACTTC; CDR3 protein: CASSSANHEQYF
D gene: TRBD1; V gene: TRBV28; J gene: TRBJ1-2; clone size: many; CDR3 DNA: TGTGCCAGCAGGCCGACAGGGGTAGATGGCTACACCTTC; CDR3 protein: CASRPTGVDGYTF
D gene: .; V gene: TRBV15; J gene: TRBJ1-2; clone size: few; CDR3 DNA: TGTGCCACCAGCAGAGATCGGATTGACGGAGGCTACACCTTC; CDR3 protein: CATSRDRIDGGYTF
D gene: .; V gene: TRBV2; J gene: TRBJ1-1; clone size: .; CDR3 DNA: TGTGCCAGCAGTGAAGGGCCGGGAGCGAACACTGAAGCTTTCTTT; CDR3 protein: CASSEGPGANTEAFF